This entry lists 8 T cell receptor beta chains sequenced from one sample in a study of T cells expressing NK-cell markers (dated by TCRdb to about 2020). Preparation of the library involved 5' RACE. The data were produced on an Illumina HiSeq 2000. TCRdb reprocessed the sequencing reads and holds a single record per CDR3 protein sequence, with no DNA. The sample table includes some 450,000 distinct CDR3 sequences. The ten largest clones represent roughly 8% of the sample. Sequencing used blood T cells: a sorted CD56 or NKG2C T cell subset, CD4+ or CD8+ T cells, or bulk PBMC T cells (not recorded which). The receptors come from a woman aged 18-69 years in good health.

The chain couples TRBV4-3 to TRBJ2-7; TCRdb reports TRBD2, a call that lacks DNA to check it against. Germline V gene data show CDR1 as LGHNA and CDR2 as YSLEER. The CDR3 runs to 16 residues. The CDR3 reads CASSLQAGPLLGEQYF.

The J gene is TRBJ2-4, the V gene TRBV11-2. Germline CDR1 SGHAT, CDR2 FQNNGV. The length of the CDR3 is 14 residues. The CDR3 sequence: CASSPSGPKNIQYF.

The V and J genes are TRBV6-5 and TRBJ1-2; TCRdb designates TRBD1, a call that cannot be tested without DNA. The CDR3 has 15 residues. Germline V gene sequence: CDR1 MNHEY, CDR2 SVGAGI. The CDR3 loop reads CASSYDPGGADGYTF.

The chain carries TRBV5-1 and TRBJ2-1. This CDR3 is built from 11 residues. Germline V gene sequence: CDR1 SGHRS, CDR2 YFSETQ. The CDR3 sequence is CASSLVTEQFF.

The chain employs TRBV3-1 and TRBJ2-5; TCRdb outputs TRBD2, but without DNA this stays unchecked. CDR1 and CDR2 from the germline V gene are LGHDT and YNNKEL (reference sequence). This CDR3 spans 15 amino acids. The CDR3 is CASSQESAGEETQYF.

The chain is built from TRBV9 and TRBJ2-1; TCRdb's D gene call, TRBD1, goes unchecked for lack of DNA. The CDR3 is 17 residues long. Germline assignment: CDR1 SGDLS and CDR2 YYNGEE. CDR3 amino acids: CASSVGPGGRPYNEQFF.

The chain employs TRBV5-1 and TRBJ2-7; TCRdb calls TRBD1, which cannot be checked without DNA. In germline, CDR1 is SGHRS, CDR2 YFSETQ. This CDR3 is 15 amino acids long. The CDR3 sequence is CASSLNRDSTYELYF.

This CDR3 reads CASSLYRGAGLLETQYF. V and J are TRBV28 and TRBJ2-5; no DNA is available, so the TRBD1 call from TCRdb remains unchecked. CDR1 is MDHEN, CDR2 SYDVKM, per germline. The CDR3 is made up of 17 amino acids. Complete variable domain (other parts from reference TRBV28 and TRBJ2-5): DVKVTQSSRYLVKRTGEKVFLECVQDMDHENMFWYRQDPGLGLRLIYFSYDVKMKEKGDIPEGYSVSREKKERFSLILESASTNQTSMYLCASSLYRGAGLLETQYFGPGTRLLVL.